A single sample is the source of the 2 T cell receptor beta chains below, sequenced in a study of human T cells and chemical hapten exposure. Time point indicated: healthy volunteer bleed at 2 weeks. Unfractionated whole blood was the source of the extracted total RNA. TCRdb fed the RACE reads into MiXCR, producing one record per CDR3 protein. The data hold 45,000 or so distinct CDR3 sequences, with approximately 4.8% observed a single time. Sequencing input: whole blood. All receptors come from a human donor in good health. Some clones in this sample may be carry-over from other donors' samples.

This clonotype was counted many times. J is TRBJ2-1 and V is TRBV4-1; the match to TRBD2 covers 12 bases. The CDR3 has 17 residues. V lost 2 bases, J lost 12 bases, and 14 bases stayed unmatched. CDR1 is MGHRA, CDR2 YSYEKL, per germline. The CDR3 is CASSQTPTSGSGYGQFF. The CDR3 DNA follows: TGCGCCAGCAGCCAAACCCCGACTAGCGGGAGCGGTTACGGGCAGTTCTTC.

The sample holds many counts of this clonotype. The V call is TRBV28, the J call TRBJ2-5; D is tentatively TRBD1 or TRBD2 (7 bases each). CDR3 length: 14 amino acids. V gave up 3 bases and J gave up 5 bases, with 13 bases separating them. Per germline, CDR1 MDHEN and CDR2 SYDVKM. The CDR3 DNA reads TGTGCCAGCAGTTTCCGACAGGGAGGGGAGACCCAGTACTTC. Translated: CASSFRQGGETQYF. Full variable domain (remainder filled in from reference TRBV28 and TRBJ2-5): DVKVTQSSRYLVKRTGEKVFLECVQDMDHENMFWYRQDPGLGLRLIYFSYDVKMKEKGDIPEGYSVSREKKERFSLILESASTNQTSMYLCASSFRQGGETQYFGPGTRLLVL.